Only a few counts were recorded for the clone carrying this TCR beta chain. The data derive from a study of blood T cell repertoires in COVID-19. Study as a whole: Samples of COVID-19 (acute and convalescent) were obtained from the United States, Italy and Spain.

Unmatched junction bases numbered 10, after V lost 3 bases and J lost 5 bases. The germline V gene has CDR1 PRHDT and CDR2 FYEKMQ (reference sequence). This CDR3 has 16 amino acids. Profiled with immunoSEQ multiplex PCR; TCRdb holds only in-frame clones, not every one. The repertoire holds roughly 200,000 clones, with under 90% as singletons. The V and J genes are TRBV13 and TRBJ2-1; 7 bases agree with TRBD2. The receptor's source is a man aged 60-69 years with acute or convalescent COVID-19. The specimen sequenced was peripheral blood. The CDR3 loop reads CASSFSLLGLHNEQFF. The CDR3, as DNA: TGTGCCAGCAGCTTCAGCCTGTTGGGACTACACAATGAGCAGTTCTTC.